A single count supports the clone carrying this T cell receptor beta chain. Its specificity is not known. The record originates from a study of cytomegalovirus exposure and HLA in healthy donors. Across the study: Earlier work reported 117 million unique TCR beta sequences from 150 million to 200 million T cells. Whole-study findings and limits: A highly shared variant cluster was judged a likely technical artifact. With later analysis, a missense DCLRE1C variant became linked to TCR beta V- and J-gene trimming. Per a prior analysis, the majority of TCR beta V segments were productive roughly 90% or roughly 30% of the time.

PCR amplification relied on 60 Vbeta primers (plus 13 Jbeta primers). The data were produced by immunoSEQ multiplex PCR, yet TCRdb's version contains in-frame clones alone and is incomplete. The sample consists of around 130,000 clones, around two thirds of them appearing once. V was clipped by 1 base and J by 1 base; unmatched bases: 4. The V gene's germline CDR1 is LGHNA and CDR2 YSLEER. The CDR3 runs 16 residues. The genes are TRBV4-3 and TRBJ2-3, with TRBD1 matching over 8 bases. This receptor was obtained from a human donor in good health. The material sequenced was PBMCs. The CDR3 DNA reads as TGCGCCAGCAGCCAAGGCCCAGGGGGCCGCACAGATACGCAGTATTTT. It encodes CASSQGPGGRTDTQYF.